This note documents a single TCR beta chain sequence. V was pared by 2 bases and J by 0 bases, with 19 bases of the junction left unmatched. The CDR3 runs to 21 residues. CDR1 SQVTM and CDR2 ANQGSEA come from the germline V gene. This record belongs to a study of blood T cell repertoires in COVID-19. The protocol was immunoSEQ multiplex PCR, while the TCRdb copy is restricted to in-frame clones and leaves out a portion. The top ten hold approximately 1.4% of the sample, which has 45,000 to 55,000 clones, about four fifths seen once. The sample taken for sequencing was peripheral blood. This sequence joins TRBV29-1 and TRBJ2-2; 9 bases align to TRBD2. The TCR comes from a man between 50 and 59 years old with acute or convalescent COVID-19. CDR3 region: CSVETPPLAGPRFANTGELFF. DNA of the CDR3: TGCAGCGTTGAAACCCCCCCGCTAGCGGGGCCTCGGTTCGCGAACACCGGGGAGCTGTTTTTT.